This TCR beta chain was recorded in a study of cytomegalovirus exposure and HLA in healthy donors. The J segment lost 2 bases and the V segment lost 0 bases, leaving 3 bases of the junction unmatched. In germline, CDR1 is MNHEY, CDR2 SMNVEV (reference sequence). The CDR3 runs to 16 residues. The study ran its PCR with 60 Vbeta and 13 Jbeta primers. This table comes from immunoSEQ multiplex PCR, and its TCRdb copy is limited to in-frame clones, with some not included. The sample shows 150,000 to 200,000 clones, almost 80% of them seen only once. In regard to this clone: Its cognate antigen is unknown.

Study results and caveats: Earlier findings revealed that most TCR beta V segments proved productive either about 87% or about 30% of the time. In vitro experiments confirmed that three CMV-associated chains were specific for CMV antigens. Generally TCR sequences proved uncommon, though certain public TCRs appeared in numerous donors.

The chain is built from TRBV27 and TRBJ2-7; 11 positions agree with TRBD2. This receptor was taken from a man younger than 35 in good health and CMV-seropositive. Source material: PBMCs. CDR3 DNA sequence: TGTGCCAGCAGTTTATCGGGACTAGCGGAAACCTACGAGCAGTACTTC. It translates to CASSLSGLAETYEQYF.